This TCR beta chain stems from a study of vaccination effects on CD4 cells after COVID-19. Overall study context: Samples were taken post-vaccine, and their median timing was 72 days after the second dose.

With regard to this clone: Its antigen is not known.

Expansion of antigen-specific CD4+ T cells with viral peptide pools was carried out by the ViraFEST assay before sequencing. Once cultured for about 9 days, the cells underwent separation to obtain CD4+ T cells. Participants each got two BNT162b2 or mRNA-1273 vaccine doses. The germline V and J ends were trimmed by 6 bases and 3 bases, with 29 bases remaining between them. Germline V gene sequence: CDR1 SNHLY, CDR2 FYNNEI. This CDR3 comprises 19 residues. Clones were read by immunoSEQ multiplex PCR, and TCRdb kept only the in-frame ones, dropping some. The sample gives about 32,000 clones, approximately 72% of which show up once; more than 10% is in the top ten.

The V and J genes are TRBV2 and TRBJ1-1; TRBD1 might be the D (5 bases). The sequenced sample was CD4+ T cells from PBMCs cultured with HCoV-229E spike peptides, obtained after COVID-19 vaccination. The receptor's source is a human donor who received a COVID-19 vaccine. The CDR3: CASSYDSPGGSGGDTEAFF. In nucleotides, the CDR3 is TGTGCCAGCAGCTACGACAGTCCCGGGGGGTCCGGGGGGGACACTGAAGCTTTCTTT.